Listed below are T cell receptor beta chains from one sample, sequenced in a study of blood T cell repertoires in COVID-19. Sequencing was performed with immunoSEQ multiplex PCR; in TCRdb, only in-frame clones are kept and a portion is missing. The sample comprises roughly 200,000 clones, roughly four fifths of which are singletons, and more than 9.5% rests with the top ten. Source material: peripheral blood. Receptor source: a woman aged 35 to 49 with COVID-19, enrolled during active disease. Both conserved end residues are part of each CDR3. The order of the fields is V gene, D gene, CDR3 protein. The D gene is left open where the match is weak.

TRBV19 TRBD2 CASSATSGRAHEQYF
TRBV6-5 . CASSYPAGNEAFF
TRBV4-1 . CASSQVVSAGNGYTF
TRBV4-1 TRBD2 CASSRTPQAGDQETQYF
TRBV19 TRBD2 CASSIPEGAGGNNEQFF
TRBV7-2 TRBD1 CASRKQGANYGYTF
TRBV19 TRBD1 CASSITGTAQPQHF
TRBV19 . CASNQGFSFEKLFF
TRBV19 TRBD2 CASSIGAGGPNEQFF
TRBV7-3 . CASSLKPQWQNEQFF
TRBV7-2 TRBD2 CASSLGSGGETQYF
TRBV19 . CASRMGGASGELFF
TRBV18 TRBD1 CASSPGQGEKLFF
TRBV4-2 . CASSSRGALHF
TRBV10-3 . CAISESARLNTEAFF
TRBV6-5 . CASSYSLSGVYNEQFF
TRBV7-3 . CASSLVPTLNGGELFF
TRBV15 TRBD1 CASRTGGSEKLFF
TRBV18 . CASSPTVMNTEAFF
TRBV1 . CTSSQEGAGYPGNTIYF
TRBV30 TRBD1 CAWSAWGTGATSGNTIYF
TRBV28 TRBD2 CASSLTLAVGLAADIQYF
TRBV19 . CASWSPGGGYTF
TRBV30 . CAWSLGVFSNQPQHF
TRBV2 TRBD1 CASRAWDRAPF
TRBV4-2 . CASSQELGGGGGARNEQFF
TRBV4-1 . CASSLAPGDTQYF
TRBV23-1 TRBD1 CASSHLPGTASSGNTIYF
TRBV15 . CATSRDQGFNTEAFF
TRBV11-2 . CASSLGRTASQPQHF
TRBV2 . CASTRDFGNQPQHF
TRBV20-1 . CSASQGPQGYSGNTIYF
TRBV24-1 . CATSDPPRGRPETQYF
TRBV3-1/TRBV3-2 . CASSQVFSEETQYF
TRBV11-2 . CASSLRQNTEAFF
TRBV28 TRBD2 CASSFLGLVGNEQFF
TRBV10-2 . CASSELKRGSTGELFF
TRBV19 . CASSRGEGEQFF
TRBV12-3/TRBV12-4 . CASSFSGTDTQYF
TRBV2 . CASSLLPPFGGGTEAFF
TRBV19 TRBD1 CASRGQGAALTEAFF
TRBV7-7 TRBD2 CASSLGTTQETQYF
TRBV5-4 . CASSLAGQPQHF
TRBV6-5 TRBD2 CASLQGASGNNEQFF